This T cell receptor (beta chain) was obtained from a study of T-cell reconstitution after alpha-beta-depleted transplantation in children. The germline V gene encodes CDR1 SGHVT and CDR2 SQSDAQ. The CDR3 totals 13 residues. The V and J ends lost 1 base and 6 bases respectively, with 7 bases between them. This clonotype was detected ten times or more. The antigen is undetermined. Study-wide results and limits: Where alpha-beta T cells came from about two months after transplant was reportedly several hundred expanded graft clones. Surviving recipient T cells and thymic progenitors accounted for the high day-60 TCRbeta diversity observed in some patients. The main origin of T-cell counts and diversity one year after transplant was newly produced T cells.

Unique molecular identifiers were incorporated into the prepared TCRbeta library. Each CDR3 protein is one row after TCRdb ran MiXCR on the PCR reads. The sample contains around 800,000 distinct CDR3 sequences, about 15% of which appear only once. This chain links TRBV7-4 with TRBJ2-1; D remains unclear. The sample was PBMCs, mostly from graft donor cells, taken 360 days after TCRalphabeta/CD19-depleted stem cell transplant. The source of this sequence is a male patient younger than 18 who had a stem cell transplant for acute lymphoblastic leukemia, so the T cells may come from the graft donor. The CDR3 coding sequence is TGTGCCAGCAGCTTAGGTCCGAGCAATGAGCAGTTCTTC. Encoded protein: CASSLGPSNEQFF. Complete variable domain (other parts from reference TRBV7-4 and TRBJ2-1): GAGVSQSPRYKVAKRGRDVALRCDSISGHVTLYWYRQTLGQGSEVLTYSQSDAQRDKSGRPSGRFSAERPERSVSTLKIQRTEQGDSAVYLCASSLGPSNEQFFGPGTRLTVL.